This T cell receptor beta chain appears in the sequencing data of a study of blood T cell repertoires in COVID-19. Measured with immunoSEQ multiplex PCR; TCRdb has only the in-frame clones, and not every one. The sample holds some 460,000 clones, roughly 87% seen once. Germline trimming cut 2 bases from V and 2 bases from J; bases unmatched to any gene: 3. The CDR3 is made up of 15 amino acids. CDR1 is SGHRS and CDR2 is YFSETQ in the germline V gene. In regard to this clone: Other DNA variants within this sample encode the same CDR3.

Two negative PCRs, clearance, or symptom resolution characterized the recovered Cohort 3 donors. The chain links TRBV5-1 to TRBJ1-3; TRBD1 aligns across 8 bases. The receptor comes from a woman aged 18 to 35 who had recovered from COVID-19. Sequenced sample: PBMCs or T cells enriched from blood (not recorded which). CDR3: CASSLETGAGNTIYF. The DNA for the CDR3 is TGCGCCAGCAGCTTAGAGACAGGGGCTGGAAACACCATATATTTT. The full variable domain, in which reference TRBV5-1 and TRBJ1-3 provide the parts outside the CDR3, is KAGVTQTPRYLIKTRGQQVTLSCSPISGHRSVSWYQQTPGQGLQFLFEYFSETQRNKGNFPGRFSGRQFSNSRSEMNVSTLELGDSALYLCASSLETGAGNTIYFGEGSWLTVV.